A single sample gave rise to the 32 T cell receptor beta chains below, sequenced in a study of blood T cell repertoires in COVID-19. The table came from immunoSEQ multiplex PCR; TCRdb's copy has only in-frame clones and leaves some out. The table lists 35,000 to 50,000 clones, more than 65% of them singletons. What was sequenced was peripheral blood. Receptors were obtained from a woman aged 70-85 years with acute or convalescent COVID-19.

The chain joins TRBV30 to TRBJ1-1; 7 nucleotides line up with TRBD1. The germline V gene encodes CDR1 GTSNPN and CDR2 SVGIG (reference sequence). This CDR3 has 15 amino acids. Germline trimming cut 0 bases from V and 1 base from J; bases unmatched to any gene: 5. CDR3 bases: TGTGCCTGGAGTGTATTCCGGACAGGGAACACTGAAGCTTTCTTT. Its translation is CAWSVFRTGNTEAFF.

This clone was picked up one time. This chain joins TRBV11-3 and TRBJ2-2; TRBD1 aligns across 12 bases. The CDR3 sequence is 16 residues long. Germline CDR1 is SGHNT and CDR2 is YENEEA. The trim removed 5 bases at V and 4 bases at J, leaving 5 bases unmatched. CDR3 loop: CASSTGQGARTGELFF. DNA of the CDR3: TGTGCCAGCAGCACGGGACAGGGGGCTCGCACCGGGGAGCTGTTTTTT. The entire variable domain, with the rest obtained from reference TRBV11-3 and TRBJ2-2, is as follows: EAGVVQSPRYKIIEKKQPVAFWCNPISGHNTLYWYLQNLGQGPELLIRYENEEAVDDSQLPKDRFSAERLKGVDSTLKIQPAELGDSAVYLCASSTGQGARTGELFFGEGSRLTVL.

This chain joins TRBV6-1 and TRBJ2-7; D is ambiguous. The CDR3 length is 12 residues. The ends were cut back, 1 base at V and 3 bases at J, with 4 bases in the middle. Germline CDR1 and CDR2: MNHNS and SASEGT. The CDR3 loop is CASSEVYYEQYF. The DNA of the CDR3 is TGTGCCAGCAGTGAAGTGTACTACGAGCAGTACTTC.

J is TRBJ2-7 and V is TRBV7-9; 7 bases agree with TRBD1. Unmatched junction bases numbered 6, after V lost 6 bases and J lost 4 bases. This CDR3 is built from 13 residues. Germline CDR1 is SEHNR and CDR2 is FQNEAQ (reference sequence). The CDR3 coding sequence is TGTGCCAGCAGGATACAGGGGACATACGAGCAGTACTTC. This translates into CASRIQGTYEQYF.

The genes are TRBV15 and TRBJ1-3, with 9 positions matching TRBD1. Trimming cost V 3 bases and J 7 bases; bases outside gene matches: 4. Germline CDR1 and CDR2: LNHNV and YYDKDF (reference sequence). The CDR3 runs 14 residues. The CDR3 bases are TGTGCCACCAGCAGCCGGACAGGGGTTAACACCATATATTTT. Its protein is CATSSRTGVNTIYF.

This clone was detected only once. This sequence joins TRBV5-5 and TRBJ1-2; 7 nucleotides agree with TRBD1. After removal of 4 bases from V and 2 bases from J, the junction contained 5 bases not matched to a gene. Looked up from germline, CDR1 is SGHKS and CDR2 is YYEKEE (reference sequence). This CDR3 is built from 14 residues. The CDR3 sequence is CASSGDSYNYGYTF. For the CDR3, the DNA is TGTGCCAGCAGCGGGGACAGTTACAACTATGGCTACACCTTC.

This rearrangement joins TRBV28 to TRBJ2-1; D is uncertain. The CDR3 sequence is 14 residues long. CDR1 is MDHEN, CDR2 SYDVKM, per germline. Trimming pared 6 bases from V and 1 base from J, leaving 10 bases between. As DNA, the CDR3 is TGTGCCAGCAGCCCCCTAGGTTCCTACAATGAGCAGTTCTTC. Its protein product is CASSPLGSYNEQFF.

The genes are TRBV18 and TRBJ2-7; 11 bases are a match to TRBD1. The V gene's germline CDR1 is KGHSH and CDR2 LQKENI. V dropped 4 bases and J dropped 0; count of bases not matched to a gene: 2. The CDR3 covers 15 residues. The CDR3: CASSQGQGDSYEQYF. The CDR3, as DNA: TGTGCCAGCTCACAGGGACAGGGGGACTCCTACGAGCAGTACTTC.

This clone appeared once. CDR3 in amino acids: CASSSPRDREQFF. The CDR3 nucleotides read TGTGCCAGCAGCTCCCCGCGGGATCGTGAGCAGTTCTTC. The V call is TRBV7-2, the J call TRBJ2-1, with D maybe TRBD2 (6 bases). V lost 4 bases, J lost 9 bases, and 13 bases lay in between. Germline V gene sequence: CDR1 SGHTA, CDR2 FQGNSA. CDR3 length: 13 amino acids. Looking up the rest from reference TRBV7-2 and TRBJ2-1 gives the full variable domain: GAGVSQSPSNKVTEKGKDVELRCDPISGHTALYWYRQSLGQGLEFLIYFQGNSAPDKSGLPSDRFSAERTGGSVSTLTIQRTQQEDSAVYLCASSSPRDREQFFGPGTRLTVL.

This clone has a handful of counts. The chain carries TRBV19 and TRBJ2-7; 8 bases map to TRBD1. V trimming: 7 bases; J trimming: 2 bases; junction bases outside the gene matches: 4. The CDR3 extends over 13 amino acids. Germline CDR1 and CDR2: LNHDA and SQIVND (reference sequence). CDR3 bases: TGTGCCAGTAAGGGGACAGGTGCCTACGAGCAGTACTTC. Its protein is CASKGTGAYEQYF.

The rearrangement uses TRBV7-9 and TRBJ1-2; D gene unclear. In germline, CDR1 is SEHNR, CDR2 FQNEAQ (reference sequence). The CDR3 runs 14 residues. V was cut by 5 bases and J by 4 bases, with 14 bases left in between. CDR3 in amino acids: CASSLQTPSYGYTF. In DNA, the CDR3 is TGTGCCAGCAGCCTCCAGACACCCAGCTATGGCTACACCTTC.

This chain links TRBV28 with TRBJ1-1; D is ambiguous. Germline CDR1 and CDR2: MDHEN and SYDVKM. Deletions cut 3 bases from V and 2 bases from J, with 10 bases between. This CDR3 spans 14 amino acids. CDR3 in amino acids: CASSLIRDNTEAFF. The CDR3 coding sequence is TGTGCCAGCAGTTTGATACGGGATAACACTGAAGCTTTCTTT.

The V gene is TRBV24-1, the J gene TRBJ2-2, with D perhaps matching TRBD2 (6 bases). This CDR3 is 15 amino acids long. Per the germline V gene, CDR1 is KGHDR and CDR2 is SFDVKD. V was clipped by 11 bases and J by 0 bases, with 15 bases between them. The CDR3 protein is CAIEAGGSNTGELFF. The CDR3 DNA reads TGTGCCATAGAAGCCGGGGGTTCGAACACCGGGGAGCTGTTTTTT.

The V call is TRBV9, the J call TRBJ1-5, with 7 bases identical to TRBD1. CDR3 length: 15 amino acids. From germline, CDR1 is SGDLS and CDR2 YYNGEE. With V trimmed by 0 bases and J by 3 bases, 3 bases remained unmatched. CDR3 DNA: TGTGCCAGCAGCGTAGGTGACAGGGCCAATCAGCCCCAGCATTTT. Translated, it gives CASSVGDRANQPQHF.

The rearrangement links TRBV5-5 to TRBJ2-3, with D tentatively TRBD2 (6 bases). Germline V gene lookup returns CDR1 SGHKS and CDR2 YYEKEE (reference sequence). V was trimmed by 2 bases and J by 5 bases, leaving 15 bases between them. This CDR3 spans 15 amino acids. CDR3 protein: CASSLLAPGEDTQYF. As DNA, the CDR3 is TGTGCCAGCAGCTTATTGGCCCCGGGGGAAGATACGCAGTATTTT.

V gene TRBV5-8 combines with J gene TRBJ1-4, with D maybe TRBD1 (5 bases). The CDR3 loop spans 13 amino acids. Trimming shortened V by 5 bases and J by 7 bases, and 12 bases separated the two germline ends. CDR1 is SGHTS, CDR2 YDEGEE, per germline. The CDR3 nucleotides are TGTGCCAGCAGACCCACAGGTTCTGAAAAACTGTTTTTT. Encoded protein: CASRPTGSEKLFF. Full variable domain (outside the CDR3, taken from reference TRBV5-8 and TRBJ1-4): EAGVTQSPTHLIKTRGQQATLRCSPISGHTSVYWYQQALGLGLQFLLWYDEGEERNRGNFPPRFSGRQFPNYSSELNVNALELEDSALYLCASRPTGSEKLFFGSGTQLSVL.

The chain has TRBV11-2 and TRBJ2-7; D remains ambiguous. CDR1 and CDR2 (germline): SGHAT, FQNNGV. The CDR3 runs 16 residues. V was clipped by 1 base and J by 2 bases, with 15 bases between them. The CDR3, as DNA: TGTGCCAGCAGCTTAGGTCATCGGGTTAGGACCTACGAGCAGTACTTC. It encodes CASSLGHRVRTYEQYF.

Here the CDR3 DNA reads TGTGCCAGCAGCAATTGGAGTGACACCGGGGAGCTGTTTTTT. Protein: CASSNWSDTGELFF. The rearrangement uses TRBV27 and TRBJ2-2; D remains unclear. This CDR3 has 14 amino acids. V was clipped by 6 bases and J by 3 bases, with 11 bases between them. Germline lookup yields CDR1 MNHEY and CDR2 SMNVEV (reference sequence).

This sequence joins TRBV5-1 and TRBJ2-1, with 7 bases lining up with TRBD1. The germline V gene has CDR1 SGHRS and CDR2 YFSETQ. Trimming took 1 base from V and 4 from J; bases not matched to a gene: 2. This CDR3 spans 14 amino acids. CDR3 amino acids: CASSLMTGYNEQFF. In DNA, the CDR3 is TGCGCCAGCAGCTTGATGACAGGGTACAATGAGCAGTTCTTC.

The V gene is TRBV7-2, the J gene TRBJ2-6; D perhaps matches TRBD1 (6 bases). This CDR3 is 15 amino acids long. Between the trimmed V and J ends, which lost 5 bases and 3 bases, there was a span of 11 bases. The V gene's germline CDR1 is SGHTA and CDR2 FQGNSA. The CDR3 loop reads CASSTGLRGANVLTF. In DNA, the CDR3 is TGTGCCAGCAGCACAGGGTTGCGTGGGGCCAACGTCCTGACTTTC.

In its sample, this clone was seen once. The chain combines TRBV5-1 with TRBJ1-1; TRBD1 aligns across 7 bases. J gave up 2 bases and V 0 bases, and 7 bases lay outside the gene matches. The CDR3 runs to 16 residues. CDR1 SGHRS and CDR2 YFSETQ come from the germline V gene. The CDR3 sequence is CASSLGPGQSNTEAFF. For the CDR3, the DNA is TGCGCCAGCAGCTTGGGGCCGGGACAGTCTAACACTGAAGCTTTCTTT.

The rearrangement links TRBV28 to TRBJ2-6; 7 bases are shared with TRBD1. Germline V lookup: CDR1 MDHEN, CDR2 SYDVKM. The J segment lost 2 bases and the V segment lost 6 bases, leaving 4 bases of the junction unmatched. The CDR3 is 15 amino acids. CDR3 nucleotide sequence: TGTGCCAGCAGCCCAACAGGGGCTGGGGCCAACGTCCTGACTTTC. It specifies CASSPTGAGANVLTF. Full variable domain (missing parts from reference TRBV28 and TRBJ2-6): DVKVTQSSRYLVKRTGEKVFLECVQDMDHENMFWYRQDPGLGLRLIYFSYDVKMKEKGDIPEGYSVSREKKERFSLILESASTNQTSMYLCASSPTGAGANVLTFGAGSRLTVL.

This rearrangement joins TRBV9 to TRBJ1-3, with 10 bases that match TRBD1. CDR3 size: 17 residues. Trimming cost V 4 bases and J 1 base; bases outside gene matches: 8. Germline V gene sequence: CDR1 SGDLS, CDR2 YYNGEE. CDR3: CASSLRGDRGSGNTIYF. Written as DNA, the CDR3 is TGTGCCAGCAGCCTTCGTGGGGACAGGGGATCTGGAAACACCATATATTTT.

CDR3: CASSLILGGDSPLHF. DNA for the CDR3: TGTGCCAGCAGCTTAATTTTGGGGGGTGATTCACCCCTCCACTTT. V gene TRBV7-6 combines with J gene TRBJ1-6; TRBD1 is a possible D gene (5 bases). The CDR3 covers 15 residues. In germline, CDR1 is SGHVS, CDR2 FNYEAQ. V lost 2 bases to trimming and J lost 8 bases, with 13 bases between them.

The chain joins TRBV7-3 to TRBJ1-6, with 8 bases matching TRBD1. Germline loops: CDR1 SGHTA, CDR2 FQGTGA. Trimming removed 5 bases from V and 6 bases from J; junction bases left unmatched: 6. The CDR3 runs 15 residues. The CDR3 spells CASSVGQGVNSPLHF. The CDR3 DNA reads TGTGCCAGCAGCGTCGGACAGGGAGTTAATTCACCCCTCCACTTT.

The rearrangement joins TRBV5-4 to TRBJ1-4; 9 bases agree with TRBD1. The CDR3 is 15 residues long. The germline V gene has CDR1 SGHNT and CDR2 YYREEE (reference sequence). J lost 4 bases, V lost 4 bases, and 5 bases had no gene match. CDR3 protein: CASSRGTGSNEKLFF. CDR3 nucleotide sequence: TGTGCCAGCAGCCGAGGGACAGGGAGTAATGAAAAACTGTTTTTT.

This clone was recorded only once. V usage is TRBV9 and J usage is TRBJ1-3, with D tentatively TRBD1 (5 bases). CDR1 is SGDLS and CDR2 is YYNGEE in the germline V gene. This CDR3 is 21 amino acids long. V lost 0 bases, J lost 0 bases, and 25 bases lay in between. The DNA of the CDR3 is TGTGCCAGCAGCGTAGCAACGCAGGGTAGTGCTCAGTGGGACTCTGGAAACACCATATATTTT. Its translation: CASSVATQGSAQWDSGNTIYF.

The CDR3 region has the DNA TGTGCCACCCTGGGACAGAGCTATGGCTACACCTTC. It codes for CATLGQSYGYTF. This sequence joins TRBV10-3 and TRBJ1-2; 7 positions match TRBD1. V lost 10 bases and J lost 4; bases outside the gene matches: 6. The germline V gene encodes CDR1 ENHRY and CDR2 SYGVKD. The CDR3 totals 12 residues.

This chain connects TRBV5-1 to TRBJ1-4, with 7 bases fitting TRBD1. Germline trimming cut 5 bases from V and 0 bases from J; bases unmatched to any gene: 4. The V gene's germline CDR1 is SGHRS and CDR2 YFSETQ. The length of the CDR3 is 15 residues. Here the CDR3 reads CASSFRGATNEKLFF. CDR3 nucleotide sequence: TGCGCCAGCAGTTTCAGGGGGGCAACTAATGAAAAACTGTTTTTT.

This chain connects TRBV30 to TRBJ2-3; 9 positions match TRBD1. In germline, CDR1 is GTSNPN, CDR2 SVGIG (reference sequence). Trimming cost V 3 bases and J 4 bases; bases outside gene matches: 8. The CDR3 covers 15 residues. The DNA of the CDR3 is TGTGCCTGGAGCGCCGTCGGACAGGGGTCAGATACGCAGTATTTT. It is translated as CAWSAVGQGSDTQYF.

The gene calls are TRBV24-1 and TRBJ2-3, with 7 nucleotides matching TRBD2. With V trimmed by 0 bases and J by 4 bases, 9 bases remained unmatched. Germline V CDR1 and CDR2: KGHDR, SFDVKD. This CDR3 has 17 amino acids. The CDR3 reads CATSDLRAGVRSDTQYF. The DNA of the CDR3 is TGTGCCACCAGTGATTTGCGTGCGGGGGTGAGGTCAGATACGCAGTATTTT.

The CDR3 loop reads CASSLVQGADYGYTF. CDR3 nucleotide sequence: TGTGCCAGCAGCTTGGTCCAGGGGGCAGACTATGGCTACACCTTC. The chain uses TRBV5-4 and TRBJ1-2; 8 nucleotides agree with TRBD1. The ends lost 0 bases at V and 3 bases at J; junction bases unmatched: 4. CDR1 is SGHNT, CDR2 YYREEE, per germline (reference sequence). This CDR3 is 15 amino acids long.